A single T cell receptor beta chain is shown here with its context. The antigen this receptor binds is unknown. No base-level quality is on record; no much larger clone is a single base apart. This specimen belongs to a study of siplizumab effects on memory and regulatory T cells (dated by TCRdb to between 2019 and 2020). General notes on the study: The effect of the anti-CD2 antibody siplizumab on alloreactive T-cell subsets was examined in allogeneic mixed lymphocyte reactions constructed from human PBMCs.

General conclusions and limits of the study: Compared with memory T cells, unstimulated naive T cells appeared more diverse, and naive cells seemed to make a substantial contribution to the alloresponse. Siplizumab significantly reduced the cumulative frequency of alloreactive sequences traceable to unstimulated CD4+ memory T cells. Roughly 75-95% of proliferating CD4+ or CD8+ clones could not be assigned a naive or memory phenotype. Whether proliferating Tregs from siplizumab cultures actually had suppressive function was not functionally confirmed. Sequences below about 10^-5 frequency were poorly captured, so only a minor fraction of alloreactive clones could be mapped to unstimulated subsets. Among mappable alloreactive CD4+ clones, the Treg-derived fraction averaged about 70% with siplizumab versus about 27% in control reactions.

Sorted unstimulated T cells, along with proliferating T cells recovered from mixed lymphocyte reactions, underwent TCRbeta CDR3 sequencing. Fresh whole blood from about 11 HLA-typed healthy donors was used as the source from which PBMCs were isolated. To map where alloreactive clones came from, unstimulated CD4+ regulatory T cells were FACS-sorted. Libraries were prepared through the immunoSEQ multiplex PCR assay. Roughly 10^5 TCR templates per sample were assayed on the deep sequencing platform. Genomic DNA extracted from sorted T cells was used for TCRbeta CDR3 sequencing. The study's processing was this. The R programming language was used for clonal analysis of TCRbeta CDR3 data. Comparing unstimulated samples against CFSE-low samples taken after the reaction was how alloreactive CD4+ and CD8+ clones were defined. By matching sequences to the repertoires of sorted unstimulated Treg and non-Treg cells, each alloreactive CD4+ clone was assigned a regulatory or non-regulatory origin. TCRdb's version of the immuneACCESS table is confined to in-frame rearrangements and falls short of the full clone set. An unresolved V gene accounts for under half of the shortfall where checked; the remainder is of unknown origin. The D gene and trimming were derived from the DNA, and the V and J assignments and clone size from that table. In this sample the table shows 85,000 to 130,000 clones, over 90% of which occur a single time. Clones ranked in the top ten supply about 0.62% of the sample.

CDR1 and CDR2 are read off the germline V gene as SQVTM and ANQGSEA. Spanning cysteine to phenylalanine, the CDR3 consists of 15 amino acids. This entry keeps only the CDR3 DNA: 45 bases, framed from base 1. V and J are trimmed by 8 bases and 0 bases, and the gene matches miss 8 bases of the junction. The TCR was taken from a human donor in good health. In this chain, TRBV29-1 is recombined with TRBJ2-3; a stretch of 10 junction bases matches TRBD2. Sequencing was performed on Tregs sorted from blood. The CDR3 region reads CSLRLAGYSTDTQYF. The DNA sequence is as follows: TGCAGCCTAAGACTAGCGGGTTATAGCACAGATACGCAGTATTTT.